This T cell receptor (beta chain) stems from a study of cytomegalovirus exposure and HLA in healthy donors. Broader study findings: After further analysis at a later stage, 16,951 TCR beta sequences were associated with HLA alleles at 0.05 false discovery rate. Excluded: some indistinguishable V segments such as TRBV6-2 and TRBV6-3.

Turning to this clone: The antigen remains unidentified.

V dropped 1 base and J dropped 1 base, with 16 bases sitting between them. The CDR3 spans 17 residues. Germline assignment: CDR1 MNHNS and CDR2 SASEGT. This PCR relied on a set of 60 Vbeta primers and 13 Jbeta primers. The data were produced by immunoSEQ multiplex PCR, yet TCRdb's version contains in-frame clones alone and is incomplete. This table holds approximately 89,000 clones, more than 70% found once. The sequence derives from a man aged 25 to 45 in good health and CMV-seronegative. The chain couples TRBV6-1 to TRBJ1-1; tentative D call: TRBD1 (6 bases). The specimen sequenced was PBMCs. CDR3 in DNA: TGTGCCAGCAGTGAAGAGGCGGCAGGGGATACGAACACTGAAGCTTTCTTT. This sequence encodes CASSEEAAGDTNTEAFF.